The T cell receptor beta chain under discussion was sequenced for a study of T cells after yellow fever vaccination. Across the whole study: The authors prepared low-cell-number fractions using SMART-Seq v4 Ultra Low Input. Study-level results: The booster saw the reappearance of most primary-vaccination clones (approximately 97% CD4, 88% CD8). Across the CD4 and CD8 compartments, a small share of clonotypes was present in both.

This clonotype has at least ten counts. Its antigen remains unknown. 5'RACE template switching produced TCR cDNA carrying a universal primer site and UMIs. In TCRdb, the 5' RACE reads were re-called with MiXCR into one record per CDR3 protein. In the table there are over 110,000 distinct CDR3 sequences, approximately 7.7% of which are singletons. The CDR3 has 11 amino acids. The germline V and J ends were trimmed by 4 bases and 5 bases, with 5 bases remaining between them. Germline CDR1 reads SEHNR; CDR2 reads FQNEAQ (reference sequence). The receptor was derived from a man between 25 and 39 years old who received the YFV17D yellow fever vaccine. V usage is TRBV7-9 and J usage is TRBJ2-5, with D unresolved. The specimen comprised CD4+ T cells sorted from PBMCs, sampled 5 days after the yellow fever booster vaccination. The CDR3 DNA reads TGTGCCAGCAGCTCCAGTGAGACCCAGTACTTC. It encodes CASSSSETQYF.